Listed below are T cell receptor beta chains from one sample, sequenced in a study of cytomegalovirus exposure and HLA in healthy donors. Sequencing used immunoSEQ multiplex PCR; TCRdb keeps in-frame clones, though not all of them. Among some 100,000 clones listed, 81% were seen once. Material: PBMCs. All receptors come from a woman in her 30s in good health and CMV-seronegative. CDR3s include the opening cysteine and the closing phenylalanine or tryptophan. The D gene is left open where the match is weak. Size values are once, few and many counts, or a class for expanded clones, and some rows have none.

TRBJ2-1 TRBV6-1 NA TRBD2 CASSPLAGAYNEQFF TGTGCCAGCAGCCCACTAGCGGGAGCTTACAATGAGCAGTTCTTC
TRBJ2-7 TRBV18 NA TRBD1 CASSPGLTGMGYEQYF TGTGCCAGCTCGCCCGGGCTGACAGGGATGGGCTACGAGCAGTACTTC
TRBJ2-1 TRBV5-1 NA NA CASSWSTSSGYNEQFF TGCGCCAGCAGCTGGAGCACTAGCTCGGGTTACAATGAGCAGTTCTTC
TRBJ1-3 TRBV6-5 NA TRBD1 CASRQGDATGNTIYF TGTGCCAGCAGACAGGGGGATGCCACTGGAAACACCATATATTTT
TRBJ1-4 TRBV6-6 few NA CASSYSPTAINEKLFF TGTGCCAGCAGTTACTCCCCGACAGCGATTAATGAAAAACTGTTTTTT
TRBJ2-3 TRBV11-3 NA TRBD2 CASSFSGSGDTQYF TGTGCCAGCAGCTTTAGCGGGAGCGGGGATACGCAGTATTTT
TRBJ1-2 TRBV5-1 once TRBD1 CASSLSPGGNYGYTF TGCGCCAGCAGCTTGAGCCCAGGGGGCAACTATGGCTACACCTTC
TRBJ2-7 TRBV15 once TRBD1 CATSTYRGTIYEQYF TGTGCCACCAGCACTTACAGGGGGACCATCTACGAGCAGTACTTC
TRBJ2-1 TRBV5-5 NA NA CASSLSFGSLIEQFF TGTGCCAGCAGCTTGTCGTTCGGTTCGTTGATTGAGCAGTTCTTC
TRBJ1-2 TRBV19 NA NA CASRLQDYGYTF TGTGCCAGTAGGCTACAGGACTATGGCTACACCTTC
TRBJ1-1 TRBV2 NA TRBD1 CASSPPGQGGLTEAFF TGTGCCAGCAGTCCTCCGGGACAGGGTGGGTTGACTGAAGCTTTCTTT
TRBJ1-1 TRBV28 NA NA CASSLSGVTEAFF TGTGCCAGCAGTTTATCCGGGGTTACTGAAGCTTTCTTT
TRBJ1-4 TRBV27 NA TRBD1 CASRSRTGWGEKLFF TGTGCCAGCAGGTCCAGGACAGGGTGGGGCGAAAAACTGTTTTTT
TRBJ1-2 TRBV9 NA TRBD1 CASSIGTGWLNGYTF TGTGCCAGCAGCATCGGGACAGGGTGGCTAAATGGCTACACCTTC
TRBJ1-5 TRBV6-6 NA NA CASRTNRDQPQHF TGTGCCAGCAGAACCAACAGAGATCAGCCCCAGCATTTT
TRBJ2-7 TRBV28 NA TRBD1 CASSSPGQGSYEQYF TGTGCCAGCAGTTCGCCGGGACAGGGTTCATACGAGCAGTACTTC
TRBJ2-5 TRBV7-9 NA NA CASSNRWGETQYF TGTGCCAGCAGTAATAGATGGGGCGAGACCCAGTACTTC
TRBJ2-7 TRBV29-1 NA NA CSVSGSYEQYF TGCAGCGTTTCGGGCTCCTACGAGCAGTACTTC
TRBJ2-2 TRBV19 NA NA CASNAGSGELFF TGTGCCAGTAATGCGGGGAGTGGGGAGCTGTTTTTT
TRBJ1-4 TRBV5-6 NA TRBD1 CASSADRGEKLFF TGTGCCAGCAGCGCTGACAGGGGGGAAAAACTGTTTTTT
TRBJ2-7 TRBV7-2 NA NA CASSLVPGNEQYF TGTGCCAGCAGCCTCGTTCCGGGAAACGAGCAGTACTTC
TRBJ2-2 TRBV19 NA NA CASSPVAGFTGELFF TGTGCCAGTAGCCCAGTTGCGGGGTTCACCGGGGAGCTGTTTTTT
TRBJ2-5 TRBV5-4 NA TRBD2 CASSPPPASGKETQYF TGTGCCAGCAGCCCTCCTCCGGCTAGCGGTAAAGAGACCCAGTACTTC
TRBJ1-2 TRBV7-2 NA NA CASSPRQAPTGGYTF TGTGCCAGCAGCCCCAGACAGGCACCAACGGGGGGCTACACCTTC
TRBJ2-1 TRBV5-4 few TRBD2 CASSPASDSSGYEQFF TGTGCCAGCAGCCCTGCTAGCGACTCTAGCGGTTATGAGCAGTTCTTC
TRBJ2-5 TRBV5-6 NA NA CASSLGPRQSETQYF TGTGCCAGCAGCTTGGGGCCTAGACAGAGCGAGACCCAGTACTTC
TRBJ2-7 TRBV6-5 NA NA CASKTTGRDEQYF TGTGCCAGCAAAACGACAGGAAGGGACGAGCAGTACTTC
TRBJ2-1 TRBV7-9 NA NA CASSPPDLEPRSYNEQFF TGTGCCAGCAGCCCTCCAGATCTGGAGCCTCGCTCCTACAATGAGCAGTTCTTC
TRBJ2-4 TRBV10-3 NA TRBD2 CAISDPGLAGGPGDIQYF TGTGCCATCAGTGATCCGGGGCTAGCGGGAGGGCCCGGGGACATTCAGTACTTC
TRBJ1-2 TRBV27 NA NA CASSSLRAGTTDYDYTF TGTGCCAGCAGTTCCCTTCGGGCAGGGACCACGGACTATGACTACACCTTC
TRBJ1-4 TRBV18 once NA CASSPEAGEKLFF TGTGCCAGCTCACCCGAGGCGGGTGAAAAACTGTTTTTT
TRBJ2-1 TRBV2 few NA CASSEFAGNSYNEQFF TGTGCCAGCAGTGAGTTTGCGGGTAACTCCTACAATGAGCAGTTCTTC
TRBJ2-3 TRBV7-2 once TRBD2 CASSLGRLAGGRGTDTQYF TGTGCCAGCAGCTTAGGGAGGTTAGCGGGAGGTCGTGGGACAGATACGCAGTATTTT
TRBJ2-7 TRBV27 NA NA CASSVSGGFLYEQYF TGTGCCAGCAGTGTATCGGGCGGGTTTCTCTACGAGCAGTACTTC
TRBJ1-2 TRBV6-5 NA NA CASSSSGPDGYTF TGTGCCAGCAGCTCAAGCGGCCCCGATGGCTACACCTTC
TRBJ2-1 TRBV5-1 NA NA CASSLGSALYNEQFF TGCGCCAGCAGCTTGGGTAGCGCCCTTTACAATGAGCAGTTCTTC
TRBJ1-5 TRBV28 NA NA CASSPDDRTNQPQHF TGTGCCAGCAGCCCCGACGACAGGACGAATCAGCCCCAGCATTTT
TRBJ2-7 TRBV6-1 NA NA CASSEVGVAYEQYF TGTGCCAGCAGTGAAGTAGGGGTCGCCTACGAGCAGTACTTC
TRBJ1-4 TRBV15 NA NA CATSRGTEGNEKLFF TGTGCCACCAGCAGAGGGACAGAGGGGAATGAAAAACTGTTTTTT